The 9 T cell receptor beta chains given below trace back to one sample, sequenced in a study of blood T cell repertoires in COVID-19. TCRdb's copy holds only in-frame clones and misses some; the assay was immunoSEQ multiplex PCR. The data contain about 380,000 clones, more than 85% of them seen just once; the ten biggest clones take up almost 3%. Sequenced: PBMCs or T cells enriched from blood (not recorded which). These receptors were taken from a woman in her 30s who had recovered from COVID-19.

This clone has a handful of counts. The rearrangement links TRBV11-1 to TRBJ2-1, with TRBD1 matching over 9 bases. CDR1 and CDR2 (germline): SGHAT, FQDESV (reference sequence). This CDR3 has 15 residues. The V and J ends lost 8 bases and 0 bases, in that order; junction bases with no gene match: 5. As DNA, the CDR3 is TGTGCCAGCCGAACAGGGGGCCCCTCCTACAATGAGCAGTTCTTC. The encoded protein is CASRTGGPSYNEQFF.

The chain is built from TRBV2 and TRBJ2-7; tentatively, D is TRBD1 (6 bases). The CDR3 consists of 12 residues. V was cut by 8 bases and J by 6 bases, with 14 bases left in between. The V gene's germline CDR1 is SNHLY and CDR2 FYNNEI. CDR3 loop: CASGGEAFEQYF. The CDR3 nucleotides are TGTGCCAGCGGGGGCGAGGCCTTCGAGCAGTACTTC. Variable domain in full (rest from reference TRBV2 and TRBJ2-7): EPEVTQTPSHQVTQMGQEVILRCVPISNHLYFYWYRQILGQKVEFLVSFYNNEISEKSEIFDDQFSVERPDGSNFTLKIRSTKLEDSAMYFCASGGEAFEQYFGPGTRLTVT.

This chain uses TRBV7-9 with TRBJ2-7; a weak D match, TRBD1 (6 bases). Trimming left V 5 bases short and J 9 bases short, with 23 bases between. In germline, CDR1 is SEHNR, CDR2 FQNEAQ (reference sequence). CDR3 length: 15 amino acids. The CDR3 protein is CASSQGSGTPTGQYF. CDR3 nucleotides: TGTGCCAGCAGCCAGGGCTCCGGGACACCGACGGGGCAGTACTTC.

The chain employs TRBV9 and TRBJ1-5; the match to TRBD1 covers 7 bases. Germline assignment: CDR1 SGDLS and CDR2 YYNGEE. The length of the CDR3 is 15 residues. V shed 4 bases, J shed 3 bases, and the junction held 7 bases outside the gene matches. CDR3 bases: TGTGCCAGCAGCTCTACAGGGGCCATCAATCAGCCCCAGCATTTT. The encoded protein is CASSSTGAINQPQHF.

In regard to this clone: Other nucleotide sequences in the sample specify the same CDR3. Here the CDR3 reads CASSSGGQETQYF. CDR3 in DNA: TGTGCCAGCAGCTCGGGGGGGCAAGAGACCCAGTACTTC. The chain recombines TRBV7-2 with TRBJ2-5; 8 bases agree with TRBD2. Germline CDR1 reads SGHTA; CDR2 reads FQGNSA. CDR3 length: 13 amino acids. V dropped 4 bases and J dropped 2; count of bases not matched to a gene: 0.

The gene calls are TRBV18 and TRBJ2-1; 10 nucleotides agree with TRBD2. Germline V CDR1 and CDR2: KGHSH, LQKENI. The CDR3 consists of 16 residues. Trimming cost V 0 bases and J 6 bases; bases outside gene matches: 5. The CDR3 reads CASSPPGSGRANEQFF. The CDR3 bases are TGTGCCAGCTCACCACCGGGAAGCGGGAGGGCCAATGAGCAGTTCTTC.

This clone turned up a few times. V and J are TRBV3-1 (or the pseudogene TRBV3-2) and TRBJ2-7; 7 bases are shared with TRBD2. This CDR3 has 14 amino acids. V shed 4 bases, J shed 1 base, and the junction held 4 bases outside the gene matches. From germline, CDR1 is LGHDT and CDR2 YNNKEL (reference sequence). The CDR3 DNA reads TGTGCCAGCAGCCGACCAGCGGGGTCCTACGAGCAGTACTTC. It yields the protein CASSRPAGSYEQYF.

The CDR3 region is CASSYTAGGTGELFF. The CDR3 nucleotides read TGTGCCAGCAGTTACACAGCGGGGGGCACCGGGGAGCTGTTTTTT. The chain recombines TRBV6-5 with TRBJ2-2, with TRBD2 matching over 9 bases. V lost 2 bases, J lost 4 bases, and 2 bases stayed unmatched. The CDR3 is 15 residues long. From germline, CDR1 is MNHEY and CDR2 SVGAGI.

This clone was seen a single time. CDR3 bases: TGTGCCAGCAGAGAGAATAATCAGCCCCAGCATTTT. Translating it yields CASRENNQPQHF. The chain carries TRBV2 and TRBJ1-5; D unclear. CDR1 is SNHLY, CDR2 FYNNEI, per germline. The V and J ends lost 6 bases and 4 bases respectively, with 7 bases between them. The CDR3 totals 12 residues.